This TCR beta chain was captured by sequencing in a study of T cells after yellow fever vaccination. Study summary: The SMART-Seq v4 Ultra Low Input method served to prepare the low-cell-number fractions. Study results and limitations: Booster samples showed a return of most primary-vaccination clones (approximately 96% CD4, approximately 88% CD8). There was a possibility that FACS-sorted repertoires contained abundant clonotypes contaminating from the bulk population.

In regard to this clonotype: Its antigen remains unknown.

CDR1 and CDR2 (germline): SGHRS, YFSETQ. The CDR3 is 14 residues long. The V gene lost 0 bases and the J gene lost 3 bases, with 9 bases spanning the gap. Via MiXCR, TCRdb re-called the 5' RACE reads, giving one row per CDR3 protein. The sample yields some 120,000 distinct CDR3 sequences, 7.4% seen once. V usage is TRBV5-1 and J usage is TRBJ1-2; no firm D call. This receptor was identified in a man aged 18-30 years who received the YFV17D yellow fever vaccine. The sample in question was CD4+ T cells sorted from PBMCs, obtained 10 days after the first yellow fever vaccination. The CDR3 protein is CASSLGQAHYGYTF. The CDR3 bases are TGCGCCAGCAGCTTGGGTCAGGCCCACTATGGCTACACCTTC.